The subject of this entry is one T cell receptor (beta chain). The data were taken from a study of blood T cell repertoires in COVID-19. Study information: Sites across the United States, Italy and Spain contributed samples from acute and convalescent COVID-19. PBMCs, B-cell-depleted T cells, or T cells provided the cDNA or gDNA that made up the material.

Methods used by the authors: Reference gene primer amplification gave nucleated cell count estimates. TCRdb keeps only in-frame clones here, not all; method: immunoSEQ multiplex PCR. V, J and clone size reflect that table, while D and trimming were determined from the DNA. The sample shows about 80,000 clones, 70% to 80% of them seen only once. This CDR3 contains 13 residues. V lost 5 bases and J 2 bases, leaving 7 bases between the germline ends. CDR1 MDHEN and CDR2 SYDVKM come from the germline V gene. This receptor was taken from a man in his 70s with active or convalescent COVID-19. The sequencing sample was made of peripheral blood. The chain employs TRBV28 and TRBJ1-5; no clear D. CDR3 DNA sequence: TGTGCCAGCAGTCCCCCCGGCAATCAGCCCCAGCATTTT. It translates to CASSPPGNQPQHF.